The T cell receptor (beta chain) described here comes from a study of T cells in tuberculosis. Across the study: This South African cohort compared adolescents with or without latent tuberculosis against adults with active tuberculosis. General study findings and limits: Active tuberculosis cases were adults; controls were adolescents. GMM-specific TCRs were nearer to active tuberculosis alpha repertoires, suggesting expansion.

On this clone itself: The target antigen is unknown.

Adolescents were screened for latent TB by skin test and IGRA. Only in-frame clones appear in the TCRdb table, and some are missing; sequencing was by immunoSEQ multiplex PCR. Of about 34,000 clones in the sample, approximately 93% were seen once. The germline CDR1 and CDR2 sequences are LGHNA and YSLEER. The CDR3 covers 13 residues. The V end lost 4 bases, the J end lost 1 base, and 7 bases lay between the germline ends. The receptor was isolated from a donor aged 10 to 29 with latent tuberculosis or without tuberculosis infection. The chain joins TRBV4-3 to TRBJ1-1; possibly TRBD1 for D (6 bases). The sequenced sample was PBMCs. The CDR3 sequence: CASSPRGNTEAFF. CDR3 nucleotide sequence: TGCGCCAGCAGCCCCAGGGGGAACACTGAAGCTTTCTTT.